The present T cell receptor beta chain was sequenced within a study of T cells after yellow fever vaccination. Germline lookup yields CDR1 SGHNT and CDR2 YYREEE (reference sequence). The CDR3 spans 16 residues. The junction had 7 bases not matched to a gene; V was cut back by 1 base and J by 1 base. The study made its TCR cDNA through 5'RACE template switching. That step introduced a universal primer site along with UMIs. TCRdb reprocessed the 5' RACE reads via MiXCR and lists one record per CDR3 protein. The sample shows about 220,000 distinct CDR3 sequences, less than 3.5% of them seen only once. Sequenced material: CD4+ T cells sorted from PBMCs, taken 10 days after the yellow fever booster vaccination. The source is a young man who received the YFV17D yellow fever vaccine. The J gene is TRBJ2-5, the V gene TRBV5-4, with 7 bases identical to TRBD1. The CDR3 is CASSLYLTGTQETQYF. The CDR3 DNA follows: TGTGCCAGCAGCTTGTATCTGACAGGGACCCAAGAGACCCAGTACTTC.